The sequence of this T cell receptor (beta chain) was determined in a study of OX40 agonist ivuxolimab in advanced cancers. Study-wide background: The dose of intravenous ivuxolimab that patients received every 2 weeks ranged from 0.01 to 10 mg/kg.

Produced via immunoSEQ multiplex PCR; TCRdb's table is partial and in-frame only. The profile shows about 83,000 clones, just over 90% of them singletons. As concerns this clone: The antigen remains unidentified.

Study conclusions and caveats: Within 6 weeks, CD4+ and CD8+ blood T cells expanded clonally at 0.1 to 3.0 mg/kg. Normalized T-cell clonal expansion was also low in some nonresponders.

Germline V gene sequence: CDR1 SGHNT, CDR2 YENEEA. V shed 4 bases and J shed 5 bases, with 15 bases lying between them. This CDR3 region has 15 residues. The chain combines TRBV11-3 with TRBJ1-5, with TRBD1 as a possible D gene (6 bases). Sequences were derived from CD4+ or CD8+ T cells sorted from blood, sampled in a trial of the OX40 agonist ivuxolimab. The origin of this receptor is an adult with an advanced solid tumor such as melanoma, head and neck, liver or kidney cancer. CDR3 protein: CASSYLRGGDQPQHF. In nucleotides, the CDR3 is TGTGCCAGCAGCTATCTCAGGGGAGGCGATCAGCCCCAGCATTTT.